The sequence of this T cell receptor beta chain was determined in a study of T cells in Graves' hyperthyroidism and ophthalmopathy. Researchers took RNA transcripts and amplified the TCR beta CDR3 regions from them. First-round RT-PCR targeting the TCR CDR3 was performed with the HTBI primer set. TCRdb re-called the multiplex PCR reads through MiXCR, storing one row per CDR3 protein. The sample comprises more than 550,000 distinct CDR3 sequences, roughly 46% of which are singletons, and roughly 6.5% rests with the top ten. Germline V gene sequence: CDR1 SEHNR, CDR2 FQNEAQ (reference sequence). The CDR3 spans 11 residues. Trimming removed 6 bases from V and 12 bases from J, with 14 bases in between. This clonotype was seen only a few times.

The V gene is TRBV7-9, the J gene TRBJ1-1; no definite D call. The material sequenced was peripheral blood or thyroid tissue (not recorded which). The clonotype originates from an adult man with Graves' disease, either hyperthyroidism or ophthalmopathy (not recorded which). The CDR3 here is CASSKDPETFF. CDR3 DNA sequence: TGTGCCAGCAGTAAGGACCCGGAGACTTTCTTT.